These 24 T cell receptor beta chains were sequenced from one sample in a study of blood T cell repertoires in COVID-19. Assay used: immunoSEQ multiplex PCR; TCRdb lists only in-frame clones, some missing. The table shows about 90,000 clones, with around 80% occurring only once. Material: peripheral blood. These TCRs come from a man between 65 and 85 years old with acute or convalescent COVID-19.

The V call is TRBV18, the J call TRBJ2-7; 9 positions agree with TRBD1. V shed 5 bases, J shed 6 bases, and the junction held 5 bases outside the gene matches. The CDR3 totals 13 residues. The germline gives CDR1 KGHSH, CDR2 LQKENI. CDR3 coding DNA: TGTGCCAGCTCAGCGGGACAGGGTGGCGAGCAGTACGTC. This translates into CASSAGQGGEQYV.

This clone was seen at least ten times. CDR3 DNA: TGTGCCAGCAGTTCCTTGACTAGCGGGATCCACAATGAGCAGTTCTTC. This codes for CASSSLTSGIHNEQFF. V gene TRBV27 combines with J gene TRBJ2-1, with 11 bases that match TRBD2. The CDR3 covers 16 residues. V lost 4 bases and J lost 5; bases outside the gene matches: 7. Germline-derived CDR1 and CDR2 are MNHEY and SMNVEV (reference sequence).

This chain joins TRBV5-1 and TRBJ2-5, with TRBD1 matching over 7 bases. The V gene end was trimmed by 1 base and the J gene end by 2 bases; junction bases not matched to a gene: 5. Germline values: CDR1 SGHRS, CDR2 YFSETQ. CDR3 length: 15 residues. This CDR3 is CASSLFTGQQETQYF. CDR3 nucleotide sequence: TGCGCCAGCAGCTTGTTCACGGGACAGCAAGAGACCCAGTACTTC.

Turning to this clone: Other DNA sequences in the same sample also yield this CDR3. V is TRBV5-1 and J is TRBJ1-4; D might be TRBD1 (5 bases). Looked up from germline, CDR1 is SGHRS and CDR2 is YFSETQ. Trimming pared 4 bases from V and 4 bases from J, leaving 11 bases between. The CDR3 has 14 residues. The CDR3 is CASSGGGSNEKLFF. DNA of the CDR3: TGCGCCAGCAGCGGTGGGGGGAGTAATGAAAAACTGTTTTTT.

V gene TRBV21-1 combines with J gene TRBJ2-2; whether TRBD1, the table's D call, matches the DNA was not checked. TRBV21-1 corresponds to a pseudogene. The CDR3 contains 13 residues. The DNA for the CDR3 is TGTGCCAAAAAATCGGTAGTGGGCGTGGAGCTGTTTTTT. Residues: CAKKSVVGVELFF.

V is TRBV4-1 and J is TRBJ1-2; possibly TRBD1 for D (5 bases). Germline lookup yields CDR1 MGHRA and CDR2 YSYEKL. V was trimmed by 2 bases and J by 6 bases, leaving 22 bases between them. The CDR3 spans 17 residues. CDR3 in amino acids: CASSQWAGYDRLDGYTF. In DNA, the CDR3 is TGCGCCAGCAGCCAATGGGCAGGGTATGATCGTTTGGATGGCTACACCTTC.

This clone was seen just once. V gene TRBV9 combines with J gene TRBJ2-3; 7 bases are shared with TRBD2. V gave up 0 bases and J gave up 4 bases; unmatched junction bases: 5. CDR3 size: 15 residues. Germline V lookup: CDR1 SGDLS, CDR2 YYNGEE. CDR3 in DNA: TGTGCCAGCAGCGTAGGGGTCCTAGCGGCAGATACGCAGTATTTT. Amino acids: CASSVGVLAADTQYF.

The chain recombines TRBV4-1 with TRBJ2-5, with D possibly matching TRBD2 (5 bases). The CDR3 runs 17 residues. Germline lookup yields CDR1 MGHRA and CDR2 YSYEKL. V was cut by 0 bases and J by 0 bases, with 14 bases left in between. CDR3 residues: CASSQDFEGRYQETQYF. The DNA for the CDR3 is TGCGCCAGCAGCCAAGATTTTGAGGGCCGGTACCAAGAGACCCAGTACTTC.

The rearrangement links TRBV6-5 to TRBJ2-5; 8 positions agree with TRBD1. The ends lost 2 bases at V and 2 bases at J; junction bases unmatched: 1. Per the germline V gene, CDR1 is MNHEY and CDR2 is SVGAGI. CDR3 length: 14 residues. CDR3 sequence: CASSYGTGQETQYF. The DNA for the CDR3 is TGTGCCAGCAGTTACGGGACAGGTCAAGAGACCCAGTACTTC.

The V call is TRBV18, the J call TRBJ1-5; D not resolved. The CDR3 contains 15 residues. V was cut by 3 bases and J by 0 bases, with 9 bases left in between. Looked up from germline, CDR1 is KGHSH and CDR2 is LQKENI. The CDR3 reads CASSPTYNSNQPQHF. In nucleotides, the CDR3 is TGTGCCAGCTCACCTACATATAATAGCAATCAGCCCCAGCATTTT.

The rearrangement links TRBV10-3 to TRBJ1-5, with unresolved D. The CDR3 is 14 residues long. With 3 bases removed from V and 8 bases from J, the gap between germline ends came to 14 bases. Germline CDR1 and CDR2: ENHRY and SYGVKD. The CDR3 nucleotides read TGTGCCATCAGTGAAAACAGCAAGGGAGAGCCCCAGCATTTT. It specifies CAISENSKGEPQHF.

V gene TRBV18 combines with J gene TRBJ2-2, with 10 bases identical to TRBD1. Germline CDR1 is KGHSH and CDR2 is LQKENI. The CDR3 has 17 amino acids. With 2 bases clipped from V and 6 bases from J, the junction kept 9 bases outside the gene matches. CDR3 sequence: CASSPFMLTGGSGELFF. The CDR3 DNA reads as TGTGCCAGCTCACCATTTATGCTGACAGGGGGCTCCGGGGAGCTGTTTTTT.

This rearrangement joins TRBV7-2 to TRBJ1-2; TRBD1 agrees at 11 bases. Germline V gene data show CDR1 as SGHTA and CDR2 as FQGNSA. The CDR3 consists of 15 residues. V lost 5 bases and J lost 4; bases outside the gene matches: 6. The CDR3 reads CASSPGQGVTYGYTF. The CDR3 bases are TGTGCCAGCAGCCCGGGACAGGGGGTAACCTATGGCTACACCTTC.

The V and J genes are TRBV14 and TRBJ2-7, with unresolved D. This CDR3 has 13 residues. The V gene lost 1 base and the J gene lost 3 bases, with 7 bases spanning the gap. The germline CDR1 and CDR2 sequences are SGHDN and FVKESK. The CDR3 here is CASSQGQLYEQYF. CDR3 nucleotide sequence: TGTGCCAGCAGCCAAGGACAACTCTACGAGCAGTACTTC.

The chain carries TRBV11-3 and TRBJ2-2, with D possibly TRBD2 on 6 matching bases. Trimming took off 3 bases at V and 5 bases at J, with 10 bases between the two ends. Per the germline V gene, CDR1 is SGHNT and CDR2 is YENEEA. The CDR3 is 14 residues long. This chain's CDR3 is CASSLEGSTGELFF. CDR3 bases: TGTGCCAGCAGCTTGGAGGGTTCGACCGGGGAGCTGTTTTTT.

The sample holds a few counts of this clone. Sequence at one end of the junction differs from germline and may be a read error. The chain couples TRBV12-3 or TRBV12-4 to TRBJ2-4, with D unclear. The CDR3 is made up of 13 amino acids. Here the CDR3 reads CASSLGSGNIQYF. The CDR3 region has the DNA TGTGCCAGCAGCTTAGGGTCCGGAAACATTCAGTACTTC.

The rearrangement links TRBV10-3 to TRBJ2-1, with 8 positions matching TRBD1. After removal of 7 bases from V and 4 bases from J, the junction contained 12 bases not matched to a gene. The CDR3 covers 16 residues. Per the germline V gene, CDR1 is ENHRY and CDR2 is SYGVKD. The CDR3 reads CAIMGNQGASYNEQFF. CDR3 DNA sequence: TGTGCCATCATGGGTAACCAGGGGGCTTCGTACAATGAGCAGTTCTTC.

The chain carries TRBV7-9 and TRBJ2-7, with D maybe TRBD2 (5 bases). This CDR3 region has 11 residues. Trimming took off 8 bases at V and 3 bases at J, with 8 bases between the two ends. Germline values: CDR1 SEHNR, CDR2 FQNEAQ (reference sequence). In DNA form, the CDR3 reads TGTGCCAGCCGGGGTCTCTACGAGCAGTACTTC. Its translation: CASRGLYEQYF.

This rearrangement joins TRBV6-5 to TRBJ1-1, with TRBD1 matching 8 bases. Per the germline V gene, CDR1 is MNHEY and CDR2 is SVGAGI. V lost 5 bases to trimming and J lost 8 bases; unmatched junction nucleotides: 4. The CDR3 length is 12 residues. CDR3 DNA: TGTGCCAGCAGTAGAGGACAGGGCGAAGCTTTCTTT. As protein: CASSRGQGEAFF.

This CDR3 is CASSLRDRGSDTIYF. The CDR3, as DNA: TGTGCCAGCAGCCTCCGGGACAGGGGGTCTGACACCATATATTTT. The rearrangement uses TRBV9 and TRBJ1-3; 11 bases fit TRBD1. With V trimmed by 4 bases and J by 8 bases, 8 bases remained unmatched. The CDR3 has 15 amino acids. CDR1 and CDR2 (germline): SGDLS, YYNGEE.

The genes are TRBV6-5 and TRBJ1-1; 7 bases are shared with TRBD1. V trimming: 7 bases; J trimming: 5 bases; junction bases outside the gene matches: 10. CDR1 is MNHEY and CDR2 is SVGAGI in the germline V gene. The length of the CDR3 is 14 residues. The CDR3 nucleotides read TGTGCCAGCATTATGACAGGGCACGGAACTGAAGCTTTCTTT. It encodes CASIMTGHGTEAFF.

The chain links TRBV7-9 to TRBJ1-1; TRBD1 matches at 10 bases. CDR3 length: 15 residues. Germline V gene lookup returns CDR1 SEHNR and CDR2 FQNEAQ (reference sequence). V lost 3 bases and J lost 4; bases outside the gene matches: 5. Here the CDR3 reads CASSFGDRGGTEAFF. The DNA of the CDR3 is TGTGCCAGCAGCTTTGGGGACAGGGGCGGCACTGAAGCTTTCTTT.

This clone was counted only a few times. The chain is built from TRBV9 and TRBJ2-2; D remains unclear. CDR1 and CDR2 from the germline V gene are SGDLS and YYNGEE. V lost 2 bases, J lost 7 bases, and 6 bases lay in between. The CDR3 runs to 12 residues. The CDR3, as DNA: TGTGCCAGCAGCGTGGCTGTCGGGGAGCTGTTTTTT. Amino acid sequence: CASSVAVGELFF.

The gene calls are TRBV9 and TRBJ1-2, with 9 bases that match TRBD1. The CDR3 spans 14 residues. J was trimmed by 5 bases and V by 2 bases; bases with no gene match: 4. Per the germline V gene, CDR1 is SGDLS and CDR2 is YYNGEE. The CDR3 sequence: CASSVGTGHYGYTF. DNA of the CDR3: TGTGCCAGCAGCGTGGGGACAGGGCATTATGGCTACACCTTC. The variable domain in full, completed from reference TRBV9 and TRBJ1-2, reads DSGVTQTPKHLITATGQRVTLRCSPRSGDLSVYWYQQSLDQGLQFLIQYYNGEERAKGNILERFSAQQFPDLHSELNLSSLELGDSALYFCASSVGTGHYGYTFGSGTRLTVV.